The 26 T cell receptor beta chains given below trace back to one sample, sequenced in a study of follicular helper T cells after annual influenza vaccination. Time point noted: 2015-2016 season, 7 days after influenza vaccination. This table comes from immunoSEQ multiplex PCR, and its TCRdb copy is limited to in-frame clones, with some not included. The sample has 8,500 to 9,000 clones, around four fifths seen once. The input for sequencing was CXCR5+ CD38- circulating T follicular helper cells from blood, taken 7 days after influenza vaccination. Subset of the sample: circulating Tfh, non-naive CD4+CXCR5+PD-1+ (ICOS+CD38+ or ICOS-CD38-). These receptors all stem from an adult who received the influenza vaccine.

This rearrangement joins TRBV5-8 to TRBJ1-1; TRBD1 is a possible D gene (5 bases). The germline gives CDR1 SGHTS, CDR2 YDEGEE. This CDR3 contains 17 residues. The V end was cut by 0 bases, the J end by 0 bases, with 15 bases between. DNA for the CDR3: TGTGCCAGCAGCTTGGTGGCCGGGGGAGGGTTGAACACTGAAGCTTTCTTT. This codes for CASSLVAGGGLNTEAFF.

This clone was recorded once. V usage is TRBV7-9 and J usage is TRBJ2-5, with 8 bases identical to TRBD1. The CDR3 has 15 amino acids. The V segment lost 5 bases and the J segment 4 bases; nucleotides outside the gene matches: 9. The germline gives CDR1 SEHNR, CDR2 FQNEAQ (reference sequence). As DNA, the CDR3 is TGTGCCAGCAGCACGGCAGGGGGCTCGGGAGAGACCCAGTACTTC. It encodes CASSTAGGSGETQYF.

This clone was counted between two and nine times. The sample contains more than one DNA sequence encoding this CDR3. The CDR3 DNA follows: TGCGCCAGCAGCTATGGGACAGCGAACACCGGGGAGCTGTTTTTT. Protein sequence: CASSYGTANTGELFF. V gene TRBV5-1 combines with J gene TRBJ2-2, with 7 bases that match TRBD1. The CDR3 totals 15 residues. Germline CDR1 reads SGHRS; CDR2 reads YFSETQ. The ends lost 3 bases at V and 0 bases at J; junction bases unmatched: 2.

The genes are TRBV28 and TRBJ1-2; D is unclear. The V end was cut by 6 bases, the J end by 8 bases, with 19 bases between. The CDR3 length is 14 residues. Germline values: CDR1 MDHEN, CDR2 SYDVKM. The CDR3 protein is CASSHNPEALGYTF. The CDR3 DNA reads TGTGCCAGCAGCCATAACCCAGAGGCTCTGGGCTACACCTTC.

The genes are TRBV19 and TRBJ1-2, with a weak D call TRBD1 (5 bases). With 10 bases removed from V and 4 bases from J, the gap between germline ends came to 13 bases. Germline CDR1 is LNHDA and CDR2 is SQIVND (reference sequence). The CDR3 is made up of 12 amino acids. The CDR3 DNA reads as TGTGCCATCATGGGGCCGGGCTATGGCTACACCTTC. It specifies CAIMGPGYGYTF. The variable domain in full, with the rest retrieved from reference TRBV19 and TRBJ1-2, is DGGITQSPKYLFRKEGQNVTLSCEQNLNHDAMYWYRQDPGQGLRLIYYSQIVNDFQKGDIAEGYSVSREKKESFPLTVTSAQKNPTAFYLCAIMGPGYGYTFGSGTRLTVV.

The chain couples TRBV7-2 to TRBJ1-1; D unresolved. The CDR3 sequence is 13 residues long. V lost 5 bases and J 3 bases, leaving 10 bases between the germline ends. The germline gives CDR1 SGHTA, CDR2 FQGNSA. The CDR3 protein is CASSQGWDTEAFF. For the CDR3, the DNA is TGTGCCAGCAGCCAAGGATGGGACACTGAAGCTTTCTTT. The complete variable domain, with remaining parts taken from reference TRBV7-2 and TRBJ1-1, reads GAGVSQSPSNKVTEKGKDVELRCDPISGHTALYWYRQSLGQGLEFLIYFQGNSAPDKSGLPSDRFSAERTGGSVSTLTIQRTQQEDSAVYLCASSQGWDTEAFFGQGTRLTVV.

The genes are TRBV2 and TRBJ1-5; D not certain. Germline loops: CDR1 SNHLY, CDR2 FYNNEI. The CDR3 loop spans 12 amino acids. Trimming cost V 6 bases and J 7 bases, with 10 bases left between them. This CDR3 is CASRRMGQPQHF. The CDR3 nucleotides are TGTGCCAGCAGGCGGATGGGCCAGCCCCAGCATTTT. The full variable domain, in which reference TRBV2 and TRBJ1-5 provide the parts outside the CDR3, is EPEVTQTPSHQVTQMGQEVILRCVPISNHLYFYWYRQILGQKVEFLVSFYNNEISEKSEIFDDQFSVERPDGSNFTLKIRSTKLEDSAMYFCASRRMGQPQHFGDGTRLSIL.

The chain is built from TRBV2 and TRBJ2-3; the D is unclear. The germline gives CDR1 SNHLY, CDR2 FYNNEI. The V and J ends lost 7 bases and 0 bases respectively, with 14 bases between them. CDR3 size: 15 residues. This chain's CDR3 is CASKVYQTSTDTQYF. The CDR3 bases are TGTGCCAGCAAAGTATACCAAACTAGCACAGATACGCAGTATTTT.

This clone has a handful of counts. The genes are TRBV19 and TRBJ2-6; D ambiguous. The CDR3 has 13 amino acids. V lost 3 bases and J lost 3, with 3 bases in between. The germline CDR1 and CDR2 sequences are LNHDA and SQIVND (reference sequence). CDR3 sequence (DNA): TGTGCCAGTAGTATGTATGGGGCCAACGTCCTGACTTTC. This gives the protein CASSMYGANVLTF.

This sequence joins TRBV30 and TRBJ2-5, with D possibly TRBD2 on 6 matching bases. Trimming pared 5 bases from V and 5 bases from J, leaving 15 bases between. Germline V gives CDR1 GTSNPN, CDR2 SVGIG (reference sequence). The CDR3 covers 13 residues. The CDR3 sequence is CAWDLGGWETQYF. CDR3 DNA: TGTGCCTGGGACCTGGGGGGATGGGAGACCCAGTACTTC. The full variable domain, its missing parts supplied by reference TRBV30 and TRBJ2-5, is SQTIHQWPATLVQPVGSPLSLECTVEGTSNPNLYWYRQAAGRGLQLLFYSVGIGQISSEVPQNLSASRPQDRQFILSSKKLLLSDSGFYLCAWDLGGWETQYFGPGTRLLVL.

V gene TRBV4-1 combines with J gene TRBJ2-6; 11 nucleotides agree with TRBD1. From germline, CDR1 is MGHRA and CDR2 YSYEKL. V lost 3 bases, J lost 3 bases, and 7 bases stayed unmatched. The CDR3 runs 18 residues. The CDR3 DNA reads as TGCGCCAGCAGCCAGAACCGGGACAGGGGGTTTGGGGCCAACGTCCTGACTTTC. As protein: CASSQNRDRGFGANVLTF.

The chain uses TRBV5-1 and TRBJ1-1; D is uncertain. With 4 bases removed from V and 0 bases from J, the gap between germline ends came to 10 bases. This CDR3 comprises 14 residues. Germline V CDR1 and CDR2: SGHRS, YFSETQ. CDR3 sequence (DNA): TGCGCCAGCAGCCCCGTCACAGTGAACACTGAAGCTTTCTTT. It codes for CASSPVTVNTEAFF.

The chain carries TRBV11-3 and TRBJ1-1; tentatively, D is TRBD1 (5 bases). This CDR3 is built from 12 residues. Trimming took off 5 bases at V and 7 bases at J, with 11 bases between the two ends. Germline V gene data show CDR1 as SGHNT and CDR2 as YENEEA. The CDR3 loop is CASSQRDGEAFF. The CDR3 DNA reads as TGTGCCAGCAGCCAGAGGGACGGTGAAGCTTTCTTT.

In DNA, the CDR3 is TGTGCCAGCAGCCCCCGCACGCATGGGGACAATGAAGCTTTCTTT. Protein product: CASSPRTHGDNEAFF. The chain has TRBV7-9 and TRBJ1-1, with D possibly TRBD1 on 6 matching bases. Looked up from germline, CDR1 is SEHNR and CDR2 is FQNEAQ (reference sequence). This CDR3 has 15 residues. V lost 5 bases and J 7 bases, leaving 20 bases between the germline ends.

In its sample, this clone was seen once. The chain links TRBV7-2 to TRBJ2-7; 13 nucleotides align to TRBD2. Losses at the gene ends were 5 bases for V and 8 bases for J; bases not matched to a gene: 12. This CDR3 has 16 residues. Germline CDR1 and CDR2: SGHTA and FQGNSA. In DNA form, the CDR3 reads TGTGCCAGCAGCGGAACTAGCGGGGGGGCCGCTTTAAAGCAGTACTTC. Amino acid sequence: CASSGTSGGAALKQYF.

CDR3 protein: CASSFRLAGSTDTQYF. Written as DNA, the CDR3 is TGTGCCAGCAGCTTTAGACTAGCGGGGAGCACAGATACGCAGTATTTT. This chain uses TRBV7-2 with TRBJ2-3, with 11 bases lining up with TRBD2. V trimming: 3 bases; J trimming: 0 bases; junction bases outside the gene matches: 2. The CDR3 is 16 amino acids. Germline V CDR1 and CDR2: SGHTA, FQGNSA.

V gene TRBV19 combines with J gene TRBJ2-3; D may be TRBD1 (5 bases). Germline V gene data show CDR1 as LNHDA and CDR2 as SQIVND (reference sequence). Trimming left V 5 bases short and J 2 bases short, with 8 bases between. This CDR3 has 13 amino acids. The CDR3 DNA follows: TGTGCCAGTAGTTATGGGGCCACAGATACGCAGTATTTT. Protein sequence: CASSYGATDTQYF.

J is TRBJ1-1 and V is TRBV11-2, with a possible D match to TRBD1 (5 bases). Germline CDR1 is SGHAT and CDR2 is FQNNGV. The V gene lost 4 bases and the J gene lost 6 bases, with 15 bases spanning the gap. This CDR3 has 14 amino acids. Written as DNA, the CDR3 is TGTGCCAGCAGCTATGGGGGACCGGGGGCTGAAGCTTTCTTT. It translates to CASSYGGPGAEAFF.

CDR3 sequence: CASSPPTETQYF. The DNA for the CDR3 is TGTGCCAGCAGCCCTCCGACGGAGACCCAGTACTTC. V gene TRBV9 combines with J gene TRBJ2-5; D is unclear. Germline V gene sequence: CDR1 SGDLS, CDR2 YYNGEE. V was trimmed by 4 bases and J by 5 bases, leaving 9 bases between them. The CDR3 consists of 12 residues.

The V gene is TRBV5-1, the J gene TRBJ2-5; D possibly uses TRBD1 or TRBD2 (5 bases each). Per germline, CDR1 SGHRS and CDR2 YFSETQ. The CDR3 contains 15 residues. V was cut by 0 bases and J by 5 bases, with 14 bases left in between. CDR3 amino acids: CASSLALGDLETQYF. As DNA, the CDR3 is TGCGCCAGCAGCTTGGCACTAGGGGACCTGGAGACCCAGTACTTC.

This clone showed up just once. V is TRBV15 and J is TRBJ2-3, with TRBD1 as a possible D gene (5 bases). Trimming removed 5 bases from V and 8 bases from J, with 11 bases in between. Germline-derived CDR1 and CDR2 are LNHNV and YYDKDF (reference sequence). This CDR3 is 12 amino acids long. The chain's CDR3 is CATSFRQSTQYF. The DNA for the CDR3 is TGTGCCACCAGCTTCCGACAGAGTACGCAGTATTTT.

The gene calls are TRBV2 and TRBJ1-4; no reliable D call. This CDR3 region has 15 residues. V dropped 2 bases and J dropped 11 bases, with 18 bases sitting between them. CDR1 and CDR2 from the germline V gene are SNHLY and FYNNEI. The CDR3 loop reads CASSEPRGSRRKLFF. The CDR3 DNA sequence: TGTGCCAGCAGTGAACCACGCGGTTCGAGGAGGAAACTGTTTTTT.

This sequence joins TRBV28 and TRBJ2-7; 7 nucleotides align to TRBD1. The CDR3 is 15 amino acids. Trimming took 3 bases from V and 0 from J; bases not matched to a gene: 5. From germline, CDR1 is MDHEN and CDR2 SYDVKM. The CDR3 region is CASSFKGANSYEQYF. Written as DNA, the CDR3 is TGTGCCAGCAGTTTCAAGGGGGCGAACTCCTACGAGCAGTACTTC.

This chain uses TRBV2 with TRBJ2-3, with TRBD1 identical over 9 bases. Trimming removed 8 bases from V and 1 base from J; junction bases left unmatched: 7. Germline assignment: CDR1 SNHLY and CDR2 FYNNEI. The CDR3 is 15 amino acids. The CDR3 sequence is CASHLGTGRTDTQYF. CDR3 DNA: TGTGCCAGCCACCTCGGGACAGGGCGCACAGATACGCAGTATTTT.

The chain couples TRBV27 to TRBJ2-3; D not resolved. Germline loops: CDR1 MNHEY, CDR2 SMNVEV (reference sequence). CDR3 length: 13 residues. V was clipped by 8 bases and J by 3 bases, with 12 bases between them. As DNA, the CDR3 is TGTGCCAGCCGATCAGGAATGACAGATACGCAGTATTTT. Translating it yields CASRSGMTDTQYF.

This chain uses TRBV5-1 with TRBJ2-3, with D possibly matching TRBD2 (5 bases). This CDR3 is 16 amino acids long. V lost 0 bases, J lost 3 bases, and 14 bases lay in between. Germline V gene sequence: CDR1 SGHRS, CDR2 YFSETQ. CDR3 in amino acids: CASSLAVASKTDTQYF. The CDR3 nucleotides read TGCGCCAGCAGCTTGGCCGTAGCTAGCAAAACAGATACGCAGTATTTT.